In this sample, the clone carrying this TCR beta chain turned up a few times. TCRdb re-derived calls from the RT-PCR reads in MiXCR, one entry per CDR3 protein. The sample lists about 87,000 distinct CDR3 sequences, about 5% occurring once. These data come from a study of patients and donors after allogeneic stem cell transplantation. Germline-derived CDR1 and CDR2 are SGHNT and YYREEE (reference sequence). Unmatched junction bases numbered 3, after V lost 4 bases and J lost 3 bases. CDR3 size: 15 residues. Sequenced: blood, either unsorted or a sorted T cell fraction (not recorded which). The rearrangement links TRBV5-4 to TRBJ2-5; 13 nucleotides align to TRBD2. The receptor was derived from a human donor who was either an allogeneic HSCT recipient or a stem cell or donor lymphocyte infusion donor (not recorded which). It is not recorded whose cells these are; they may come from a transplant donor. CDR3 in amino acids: CASSVGLAGEETQYF. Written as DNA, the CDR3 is TGTGCCAGCAGCGTCGGACTAGCGGGAGAAGAGACCCAGTACTTC.